Listed below are T cell receptor beta chains from one sample, sequenced in a study of cytomegalovirus exposure and HLA in healthy donors. The data were produced by immunoSEQ multiplex PCR, yet TCRdb's version contains in-frame clones alone and is incomplete. The sample shows about 110,000 clones, around 90% of them seen only once. Material: PBMCs. The receptor source for this set is a woman aged 18-30 years in good health and CMV-seronegative. CDR3s include the opening cysteine and the closing phenylalanine or tryptophan. Each record gives: clone size, D gene, J gene, V gene, CDR3 DNA, CDR3 protein. A D gene is named only where the DNA matches it firmly. Clone size is given for some rows only: seen once, a few or many times, or a class if the clone is expanded.

clone size: -; D gene: TRBD1; J gene: TRBJ2-5; V gene: TRBV7-2; CDR3 DNA: TGTGCCAGCAGCTTAGCCCTGACAGGGTTTGGGACGACCAGTGAGACCCAGTACTTC; CDR3 protein: CASSLALTGFGTTSETQYF
clone size: -; D gene: -; J gene: TRBJ1-4; V gene: TRBV7-6; CDR3 DNA: TGTGCCAGCAGCTTAGGGGGTCAGGGCACTAATGAAAAACTGTTTTTT; CDR3 protein: CASSLGGQGTNEKLFF
clone size: once; D gene: TRBD1; J gene: TRBJ1-1; V gene: TRBV18; CDR3 DNA: TGTGCCAGCTCACCACCAGGAGCAGGGGGCGGATCTGAAGCTTTCTTT; CDR3 protein: CASSPPGAGGGSEAFF
clone size: once; D gene: TRBD2; J gene: TRBJ2-3; V gene: TRBV2; CDR3 DNA: TGTGCCAGCAGTGAAGGCGTCGGAGCGGGGGCCCGCACAGATACGCAGTATTTT; CDR3 protein: CASSEGVGAGARTDTQYF
clone size: -; D gene: TRBD2; J gene: TRBJ2-3; V gene: TRBV27; CDR3 DNA: TGTGCCAGCAGTTCACTAGCGGCTAACACAGATACGCAGTATTTT; CDR3 protein: CASSSLAANTDTQYF
clone size: -; D gene: TRBD1; J gene: TRBJ1-1; V gene: TRBV28; CDR3 DNA: TGTGCCAGCAGTCTTCCGTGGGGACAGATGAACACTGAAGCTTTCTTT; CDR3 protein: CASSLPWGQMNTEAFF
clone size: -; D gene: TRBD2; J gene: TRBJ2-3; V gene: TRBV4-3; CDR3 DNA: TGCGCCAGCAGCCAAGGGCTAGCGGGGGCCCTCACAGATACGCAGTATTTT; CDR3 protein: CASSQGLAGALTDTQYF
clone size: -; D gene: -; J gene: TRBJ2-1; V gene: TRBV27; CDR3 DNA: TGTGCCAGCAGTTTAACGGGCTCCTACAATGAGCAGTTCTTC; CDR3 protein: CASSLTGSYNEQFF
clone size: -; D gene: -; J gene: TRBJ2-7; V gene: TRBV6-5; CDR3 DNA: TGTGCCAGCAGCCTCAGGGGAAGCGAGCAGTACTTC; CDR3 protein: CASSLRGSEQYF
clone size: -; D gene: TRBD1; J gene: TRBJ1-5; V gene: TRBV15; CDR3 DNA: TGTGCCACCAGCTTACAGGGGGGACAGCCCCAGCATTTT; CDR3 protein: CATSLQGGQPQHF
clone size: -; D gene: -; J gene: TRBJ2-7; V gene: TRBV30; CDR3 DNA: TGTGCCTGGAGTGTGGGGGGTAGGGGGCAGTACTTC; CDR3 protein: CAWSVGGRGQYF
clone size: once; D gene: -; J gene: TRBJ2-1; V gene: TRBV12-1; CDR3 DNA: TGTGCCAGCAGCTTTGGGGCGAATGGGCGGGATAGGCGCAATGAGCAGTTCTTC; CDR3 protein: CASSFGANGRDRRNEQFF
clone size: -; D gene: TRBD1; J gene: TRBJ1-3; V gene: TRBV28; CDR3 DNA: TGTGCCAGCAGTTTGCAGGGGGCCGGAAACACCATATATTTT; CDR3 protein: CASSLQGAGNTIYF
clone size: once; D gene: -; J gene: TRBJ2-1; V gene: TRBV7-2; CDR3 DNA: TGTGCCAGCAGCTTATCCGGGGGAAACTACAATGAGCAGTTCTTC; CDR3 protein: CASSLSGGNYNEQFF
clone size: -; D gene: -; J gene: TRBJ2-1; V gene: TRBV7-3; CDR3 DNA: TGTGCCAGCAGCTTAGGGAGGAGGGCGGCTGTGGGTGAGCAGTTCTTC; CDR3 protein: CASSLGRRAAVGEQFF
clone size: -; D gene: -; J gene: TRBJ2-7; V gene: TRBV7-2; CDR3 DNA: TGTGCCAGCAGCGATATAGCGCAATCTCCCTACGAGCAGTACTTC; CDR3 protein: CASSDIAQSPYEQYF
clone size: few; D gene: TRBD1; J gene: TRBJ2-7; V gene: TRBV28; CDR3 DNA: TGTGCCAGCAGCCCCACCGACAGGGCCGAACCCTACGAGCAGTACTTC; CDR3 protein: CASSPTDRAEPYEQYF
clone size: -; D gene: TRBD2; J gene: TRBJ2-6; V gene: TRBV6-4; CDR3 DNA: TGTGCCAGCAGTGAAGGACTAGCGGACTCTGGGGCCAACGTCCTGACTTTC; CDR3 protein: CASSEGLADSGANVLTF
clone size: -; D gene: -; J gene: TRBJ2-1; V gene: TRBV18; CDR3 DNA: TGTGCCAGCTCACCGGACATACTTAATGGGAATGAGCAGTTCTTC; CDR3 protein: CASSPDILNGNEQFF
clone size: -; D gene: -; J gene: TRBJ2-3; V gene: TRBV2; CDR3 DNA: TGTGCCAGCAGTGAAGATGGAGGGTTCACAGATACGCAGTATTTT; CDR3 protein: CASSEDGGFTDTQYF